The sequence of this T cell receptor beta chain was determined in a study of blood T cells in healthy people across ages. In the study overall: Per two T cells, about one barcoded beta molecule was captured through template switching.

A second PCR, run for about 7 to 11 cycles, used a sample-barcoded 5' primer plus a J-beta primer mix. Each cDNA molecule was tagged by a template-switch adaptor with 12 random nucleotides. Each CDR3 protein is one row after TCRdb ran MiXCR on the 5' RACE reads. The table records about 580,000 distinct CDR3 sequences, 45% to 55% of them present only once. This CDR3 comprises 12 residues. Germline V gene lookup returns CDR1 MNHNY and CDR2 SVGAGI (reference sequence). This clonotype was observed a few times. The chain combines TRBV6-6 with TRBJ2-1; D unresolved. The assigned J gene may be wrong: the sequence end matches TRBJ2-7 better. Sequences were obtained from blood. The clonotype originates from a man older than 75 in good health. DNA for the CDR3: TGTGCCAGCAGTTACCCTAACAATGAGCAGTACTTC. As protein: CASSYPNNEQYF.